These 13 T cell receptor beta chains were sequenced from one sample in a study of blood T cell repertoires in COVID-19 (dated by TCRdb to about 2020). To prepare the library, the immunoSEQ multiplex PCR assay was applied. TCRdb's version of the immuneACCESS table is confined to in-frame rearrangements and falls short of the full clone set. An unresolved V gene accounts for under half of the shortfall where checked; the remainder is of unknown origin. Across this sample there are about 200,000 clones, with around 80% seen only once. The ten largest clonotypes hold less than 15% of the sample. Input material: peripheral blood. The receptors originated from a human donor in a cohort sampled during active COVID-19.

In this sample, this clone turned up once. The chain is built from TRBV12-3 or TRBV12-4 and TRBJ2-7, with no clear D. This CDR3 spans 11 amino acids. Trimming took 6 bases from V and 7 from J, leaving 10 bases between them. The CDR3 DNA is TGTGCCAGCAGCTACTCAGGAGAGCAGTACTTC. Residues: CASSYSGEQYF.

As for this clone: The sample has other DNA sequences that encode this CDR3 too. This rearrangement joins TRBV5-1 to TRBJ2-3, with a possible D match to TRBD2 (5 bases). Trimming removed 0 bases at V and 4 bases at J, with 6 bases between. The CDR3 runs 13 residues. Germline CDR1 SGHRS, CDR2 YFSETQ. The CDR3 nucleotides are TGCGCCAGCAGCTTGGCGCGGGCAGATACGCAGTATTTT. It is translated as CASSLARADTQYF.

The chain couples TRBV30 to TRBJ2-1, with 7 bases identical to TRBD2. The J segment lost 9 bases and the V segment lost 2 bases, leaving 13 bases of the junction unmatched. The CDR3 runs to 15 residues. Germline CDR1 and CDR2: GTSNPN and SVGIG (reference sequence). This CDR3 is CAWSSGGSGMSEQFF. Written as DNA, the CDR3 is TGTGCCTGGAGTTCGGGAGGCAGCGGAATGAGTGAGCAGTTCTTC.

The rearrangement joins TRBV2 to TRBJ2-1, with TRBD1 as a possible D gene (6 bases). Trimming cost V 6 bases and J 6 bases, with 12 bases left between them. CDR1 is SNHLY and CDR2 is FYNNEI in the germline V gene. The CDR3 covers 13 residues. This chain's CDR3 is CASRDSDSNEQFF. The CDR3 nucleotides read TGTGCCAGCAGGGACAGCGATTCCAATGAGCAGTTCTTC.

The chain employs TRBV7-2 and TRBJ2-7, with D perhaps matching TRBD2 (6 bases). In germline, CDR1 is SGHTA, CDR2 FQGNSA. The length of the CDR3 is 13 residues. The V end lost 5 bases, the J end lost 6 bases, and 14 bases lay between the germline ends. CDR3 residues: CASSPGPGSEQYF. Written as DNA, the CDR3 is TGTGCCAGCAGCCCAGGACCCGGGAGCGAGCAGTACTTC.

The V and J genes are TRBV10-3 and TRBJ2-7; D remains ambiguous. Germline loops: CDR1 ENHRY, CDR2 SYGVKD. CDR3 length: 11 amino acids. Trimming shortened V by 8 bases and J by 4 bases, and 9 bases separated the two germline ends. The CDR3 region has the DNA TGTGCCATCTCGCCGGGTTACGAGCAGTACTTC. The encoded protein is CAISPGYEQYF.

The J gene is TRBJ2-7, the V gene TRBV7-8, with D uncertain. Germline V lookup: CDR1 SGHVS, CDR2 FQNEAQ. This CDR3 has 14 amino acids. V dropped 2 bases and J dropped 3 bases, with 11 bases sitting between them. The CDR3 loop is CASSLSAGSYEQYF. The DNA for the CDR3 is TGTGCCAGCAGCTTATCCGCTGGCAGCTACGAGCAGTACTTC.

J is TRBJ2-7 and V is TRBV30, with a tentative D call TRBD2 (6 bases). The CDR3 covers 12 residues. Germline lookup yields CDR1 GTSNPN and CDR2 SVGIG (reference sequence). The germline V and J ends were trimmed by 5 bases and 2 bases, with 10 bases remaining between them. CDR3 amino acids: CAWEAGPYEQYF. The CDR3 DNA sequence: TGTGCCTGGGAAGCGGGTCCCTACGAGCAGTACTTC.

A few counts support this clone. The chain links TRBV6-1 to TRBJ2-7, with a tentative D call TRBD2 (6 bases). CDR1 and CDR2 from the germline V gene are MNHNS and SASEGT. The CDR3 runs 14 residues. V lost 1 base and J 6 bases, leaving 13 bases between the germline ends. CDR3: CASSEVEGRGEQYF. The DNA of the CDR3 is TGTGCCAGCAGTGAAGTGGAGGGCCGGGGCGAGCAGTACTTC.

The V and J genes are TRBV5-1 and TRBJ2-7, with 11 bases matching TRBD1. The V gene's germline CDR1 is SGHRS and CDR2 YFSETQ. The CDR3 covers 15 residues. V was pared by 4 bases and J by 1 base, with 4 bases of the junction left unmatched. The CDR3 protein is CASSRTGGQSYEQYF. For the CDR3, the DNA is TGCGCCAGCAGCAGGACAGGGGGCCAATCCTACGAGCAGTACTTC.

The rearrangement links TRBV7-8 to TRBJ2-7; TRBD2 might be the D (5 bases). V was trimmed by 5 bases and J by 1 base, leaving 12 bases between them. CDR3 length: 14 amino acids. CDR1 is SGHVS and CDR2 is FQNEAQ in the germline V gene. The CDR3 reads CASSVKRESYEQYF. The DNA for the CDR3 is TGTGCCAGCAGCGTAAAGAGGGAATCCTACGAGCAGTACTTC.

With regard to this clone: In the same sample, other DNA sequences code for this CDR3. The chain employs TRBV5-4 and TRBJ2-7, with D possibly being TRBD2 (6 bases). The length of the CDR3 is 13 residues. Trimming took 2 bases from V and 2 from J, leaving 8 bases between them. Per the germline V gene, CDR1 is SGHNT and CDR2 is YYREEE (reference sequence). The CDR3 loop reads CASSFSGTYEQYF. The CDR3 nucleotides read TGTGCCAGCAGCTTTAGCGGCACCTACGAGCAGTACTTC.

The chain is built from TRBV12-3 or TRBV12-4 and TRBJ1-1; the D is unclear. This CDR3 spans 11 amino acids. The V gene lost 7 bases and the J gene lost 5 bases, with 8 bases spanning the gap. CDR3 region: CASKRGTEAFF. In nucleotides, the CDR3 is TGTGCCAGCAAACGGGGAACTGAAGCTTTCTTT.